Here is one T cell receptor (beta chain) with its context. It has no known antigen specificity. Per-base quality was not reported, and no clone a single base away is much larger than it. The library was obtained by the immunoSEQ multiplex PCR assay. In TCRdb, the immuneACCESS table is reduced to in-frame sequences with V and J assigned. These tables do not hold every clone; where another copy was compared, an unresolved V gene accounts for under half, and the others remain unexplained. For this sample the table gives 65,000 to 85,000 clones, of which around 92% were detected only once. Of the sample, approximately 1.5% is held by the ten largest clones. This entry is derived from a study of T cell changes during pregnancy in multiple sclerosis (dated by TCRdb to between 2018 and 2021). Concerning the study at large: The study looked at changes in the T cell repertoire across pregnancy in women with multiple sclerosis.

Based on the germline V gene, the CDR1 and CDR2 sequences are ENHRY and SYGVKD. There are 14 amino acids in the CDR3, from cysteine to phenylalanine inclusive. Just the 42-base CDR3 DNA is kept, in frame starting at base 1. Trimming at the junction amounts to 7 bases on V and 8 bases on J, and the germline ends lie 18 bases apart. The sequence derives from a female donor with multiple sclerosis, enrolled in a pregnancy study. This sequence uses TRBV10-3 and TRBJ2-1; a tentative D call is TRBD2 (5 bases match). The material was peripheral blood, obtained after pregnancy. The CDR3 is CAIMRGRDGDEQFF. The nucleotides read TGTGCCATCATGCGCGGACGAGACGGGGATGAGCAGTTCTTC.